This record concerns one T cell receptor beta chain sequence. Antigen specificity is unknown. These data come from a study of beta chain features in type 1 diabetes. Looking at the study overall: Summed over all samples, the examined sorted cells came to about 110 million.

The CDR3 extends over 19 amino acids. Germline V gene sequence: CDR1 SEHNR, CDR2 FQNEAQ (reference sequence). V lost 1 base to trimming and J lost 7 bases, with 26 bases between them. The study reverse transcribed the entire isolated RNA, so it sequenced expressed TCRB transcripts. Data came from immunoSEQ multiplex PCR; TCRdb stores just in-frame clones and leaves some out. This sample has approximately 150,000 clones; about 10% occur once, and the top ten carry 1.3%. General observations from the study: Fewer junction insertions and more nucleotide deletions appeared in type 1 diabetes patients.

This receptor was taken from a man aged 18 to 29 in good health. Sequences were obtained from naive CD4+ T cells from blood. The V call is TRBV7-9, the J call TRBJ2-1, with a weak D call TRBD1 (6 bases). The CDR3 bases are TGTGCCAGCAGCTTAGGTCGTGTAGGCAGGGGTGCCCCCCTGAATGAGCAGTTCTTC. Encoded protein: CASSLGRVGRGAPLNEQFF.